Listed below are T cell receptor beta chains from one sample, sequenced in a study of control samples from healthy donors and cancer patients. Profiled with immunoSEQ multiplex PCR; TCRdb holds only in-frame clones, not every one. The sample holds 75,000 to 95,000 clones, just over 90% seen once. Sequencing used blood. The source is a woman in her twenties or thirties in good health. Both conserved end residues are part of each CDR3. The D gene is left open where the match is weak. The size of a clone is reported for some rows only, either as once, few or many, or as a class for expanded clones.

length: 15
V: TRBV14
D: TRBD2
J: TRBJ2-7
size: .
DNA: TGTGCCAGCAGCCAAGAATCAGCGGGAGTGTACGAGCAGTACTTC
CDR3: CASSQESAGVYEQYF

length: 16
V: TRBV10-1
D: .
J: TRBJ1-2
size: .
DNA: TGCGCCAGCAGTGAGTCCCATTGGACCGGATACTATGGCTACACCTTC
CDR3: CASSESHWTGYYGYTF

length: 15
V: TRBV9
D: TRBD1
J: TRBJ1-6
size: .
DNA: TGTGCCAGCAGCGCTTGGGACAGCGGGAGTTCACCCCTCCACTTT
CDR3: CASSAWDSGSSPLHF

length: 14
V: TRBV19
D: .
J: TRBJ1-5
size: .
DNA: TGTGCCAGTAGTAGCGGGGGGGGCAATCAGCCCCAGCATTTT
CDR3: CASSSGGGNQPQHF

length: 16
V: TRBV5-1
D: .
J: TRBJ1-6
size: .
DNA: TGCGCCAGCAGCTTGGACAGACCTATATCTGGTTCACCCCTCCACTTT
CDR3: CASSLDRPISGSPLHF

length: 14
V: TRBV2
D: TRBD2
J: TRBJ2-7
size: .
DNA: TGTGCCAGCAGTCCTAGCGGGAGTTTCTACGAGCAGTACTTC
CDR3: CASSPSGSFYEQYF

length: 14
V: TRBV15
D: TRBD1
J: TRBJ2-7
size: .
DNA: TGTGCCACCAGCCTAGACAGGGGGTTTTACGAGCAGTACTTC
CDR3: CATSLDRGFYEQYF

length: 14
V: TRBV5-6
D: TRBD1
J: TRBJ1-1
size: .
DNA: TGTGCCAGCAGCTTGGCGCTTCAGGGGGCTGAAGCTTTCTTT
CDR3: CASSLALQGAEAFF

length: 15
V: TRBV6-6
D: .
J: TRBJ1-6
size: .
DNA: TGTGCCAGCAGGGCCGAGGACACAAATAATTCACCCCTCCACTTT
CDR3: CASRAEDTNNSPLHF

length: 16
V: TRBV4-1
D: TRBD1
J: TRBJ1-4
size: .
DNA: TGCGCCAGCAGCCAAGACCGGGACAGCAGAAATGAAAAACTGTTTTTT
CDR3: CASSQDRDSRNEKLFF

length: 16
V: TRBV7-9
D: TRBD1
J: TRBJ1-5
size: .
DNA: TGTGCCAGCAGCTTGGGGGACAGCTATAGCAATCAGCCCCAGCATTTT
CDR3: CASSLGDSYSNQPQHF

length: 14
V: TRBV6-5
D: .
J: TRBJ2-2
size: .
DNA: TGTGCCAGCACAAGAAAGGGATTCACCGGGGAGCTGTTTTTT
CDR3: CASTRKGFTGELFF

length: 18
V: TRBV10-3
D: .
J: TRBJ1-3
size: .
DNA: TGTGCCATCAGTGAGTCGGGGAGCGACAGGAACTCTGGAAACACCATATATTTT
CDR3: CAISESGSDRNSGNTIYF

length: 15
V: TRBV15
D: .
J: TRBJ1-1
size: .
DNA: TGTGCCACCAGCAGAGATGGGGGGCGTCTGCCTGAAGCTTTCTTT
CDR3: CATSRDGGRLPEAFF

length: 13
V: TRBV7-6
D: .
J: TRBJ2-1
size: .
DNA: TGTGCCAGCAGCCCCATGGGGGGCGCTGAGCAGTTCTTC
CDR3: CASSPMGGAEQFF

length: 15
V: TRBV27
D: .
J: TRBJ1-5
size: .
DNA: TGTGCCAGCAGTCCCAGGGGTTTTCGCAATCAGCCCCAGCATTTT
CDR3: CASSPRGFRNQPQHF

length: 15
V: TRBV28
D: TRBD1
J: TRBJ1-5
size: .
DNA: TGTGCCAGCAGTTTCCTGGACAGGGAGGGTCAGCCCCAGCATTTT
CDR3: CASSFLDREGQPQHF

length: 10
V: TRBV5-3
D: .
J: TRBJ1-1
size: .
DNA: TGTGCCAGTAGGCGGTGGAGAGCTTTCTTT
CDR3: CASRRWRAFF

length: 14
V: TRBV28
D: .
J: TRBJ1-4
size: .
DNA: TGTGCCAGCAGTTTACGGGGGGCGAATGAAAAACTGTTTTTT
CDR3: CASSLRGANEKLFF

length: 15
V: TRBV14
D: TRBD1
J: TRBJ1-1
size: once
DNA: TGTGCCAGCAGCCAAGGATGGGACAGGGCTGATGAAGCTTTCTTT
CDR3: CASSQGWDRADEAFF

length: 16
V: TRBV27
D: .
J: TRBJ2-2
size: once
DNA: TGTGCCACCACCCCATGGAGGGGGGGAAACACCGGGGAGCTGTTTTTT
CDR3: CATTPWRGGNTGELFF

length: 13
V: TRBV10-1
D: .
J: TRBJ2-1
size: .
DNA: TGCGCCAGCAGTGAGTCGAGGAATATTGAGCAGTTCTTC
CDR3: CASSESRNIEQFF

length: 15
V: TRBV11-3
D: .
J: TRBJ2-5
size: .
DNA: TGTGCCAGCAGCTTGGTTTGGACGGCGCAAGAGACCCAGTACTTC
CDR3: CASSLVWTAQETQYF

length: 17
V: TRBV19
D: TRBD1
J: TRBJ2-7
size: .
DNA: TGTGCCAGTTCGGGGGTGGGACAGGGGTCGAAGGACTACGAGCAGTACTTC
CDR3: CASSGVGQGSKDYEQYF

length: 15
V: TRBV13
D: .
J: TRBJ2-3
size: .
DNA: TGTGCCAGCAGCTTAGGAGACAGGTTCACAGATACGCAGTATTTT
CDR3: CASSLGDRFTDTQYF

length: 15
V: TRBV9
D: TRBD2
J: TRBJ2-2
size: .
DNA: TGTGCCAGCAGCGTAGCCAGCGGGGGGGCCGGGGAGCTGTTTTTT
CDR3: CASSVASGGAGELFF

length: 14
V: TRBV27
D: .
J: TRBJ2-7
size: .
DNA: TGTGCCAGCAGTATAGGACAAAGCTCCTACGAGCAGTACTTC
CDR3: CASSIGQSSYEQYF

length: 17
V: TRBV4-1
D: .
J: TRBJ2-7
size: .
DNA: TGCGCCAGCAGCCATCCCTCCGGGGGAGGCAGCTCCTACGAGCAGTACTTC
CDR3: CASSHPSGGGSSYEQYF

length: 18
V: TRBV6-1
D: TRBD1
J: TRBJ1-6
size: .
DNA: TGTGCCAGCAGTGAACGGCTTAACAGGGGTTCCTATAATTCACCCCTCCACTTT
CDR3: CASSERLNRGSYNSPLHF

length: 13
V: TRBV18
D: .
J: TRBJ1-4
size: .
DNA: TGTGCCAGCTCACGTGCAACTAATGAAAAACTGTTTTTT
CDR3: CASSRATNEKLFF

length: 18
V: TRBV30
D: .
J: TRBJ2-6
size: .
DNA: TGTGCCCGTTCCCTCGGGGGTTCGGGGAGCTCTGGGGCCAACGTCCTGACTTTC
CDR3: CARSLGGSGSSGANVLTF

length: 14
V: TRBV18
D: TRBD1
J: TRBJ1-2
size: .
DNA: TGTGCCAGCTCACTAGACAGGGGTGACTATGGCTACACCTTC
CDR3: CASSLDRGDYGYTF

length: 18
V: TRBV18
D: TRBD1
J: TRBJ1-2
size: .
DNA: TGTGCCAGCTCACCCCAATTCGGGACAGGGGGCAACTATTATGGCTACACCTTC
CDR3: CASSPQFGTGGNYYGYTF

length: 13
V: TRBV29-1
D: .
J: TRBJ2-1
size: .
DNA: TGCAGCGTTGAAGGACAGAGTAGGAATGAGCAGTTCTTC
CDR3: CSVEGQSRNEQFF

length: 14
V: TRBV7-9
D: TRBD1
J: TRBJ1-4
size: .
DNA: TGTGCCAGCAGCCCTAGACAGGGGAATGAAAAACTGTTTTTT
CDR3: CASSPRQGNEKLFF

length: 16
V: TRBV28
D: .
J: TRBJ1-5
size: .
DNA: TGTGCCAGCAGTTTTTCGGGGAAGGATAGCAATCAGCCCCAGCATTTT
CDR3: CASSFSGKDSNQPQHF

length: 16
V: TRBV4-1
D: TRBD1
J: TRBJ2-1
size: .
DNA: TGCGCCAGCAGCCAAGAGTCTGGGCAGGGGGCTGGGGAGCAGTTCTTC
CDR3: CASSQESGQGAGEQFF

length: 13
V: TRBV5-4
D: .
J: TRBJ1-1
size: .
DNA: TGTGCCAGCAGCAGGGGCGGAATCACTGAAGCTTTCTTT
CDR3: CASSRGGITEAFF

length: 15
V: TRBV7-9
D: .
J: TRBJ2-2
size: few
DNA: TGTGCCAGCAGCCCTAGGGCAGGGCAGGTCGGGGAGCTGTTTTTT
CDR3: CASSPRAGQVGELFF

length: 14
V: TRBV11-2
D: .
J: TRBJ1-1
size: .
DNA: TGTGCCAGCAGCTCCCCTAGCTGGAGGACTGAAGCTTTCTTT
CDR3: CASSSPSWRTEAFF

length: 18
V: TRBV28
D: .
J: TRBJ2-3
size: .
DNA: TGTGCCAGCAGTTTAAATTCGGGGGTAAGAAGGCGCACAGATACGCAGTATTTT
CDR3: CASSLNSGVRRRTDTQYF